A single sample gave rise to the 28 T cell receptor beta chains below, sequenced in a study of early T cells in non-severe SARS-CoV-2 infection. TCRdb reprocessed the 5' RACE reads via MiXCR and lists one record per CDR3 protein. The table includes 40,000 to 55,000 distinct CDR3 sequences, 9% to 15% detected once. Sequenced sample: whole blood. These receptors all come from an adult who was a healthcare worker with PCR-confirmed SARS-CoV-2 infection or an uninfected control (not recorded which).

At least ten counts were recorded for this clonotype. At one end the junction does not follow the germline gene, possibly because of a read error. V and J are TRBV7-7 and TRBJ2-5; TRBD1 or TRBD2 may be the D gene (5 bases each). The CDR3 is 16 residues long. Germline loops: CDR1 SSHAT, CDR2 FNYEAQ (reference sequence). CDR3 DNA: TGTGCTAGCAGCTTAGCGCAGGGCGGTGCGCGGGAGACCCAGTACTTC. This codes for CASSLAQGGARETQYF.

The J gene is TRBJ2-2, the V gene TRBV29-1; 9 bases are a match to TRBD2. The V gene's germline CDR1 is SQVTM and CDR2 ANQGSEA. V lost 4 bases and J lost 6; bases outside the gene matches: 9. The CDR3 covers 15 residues. CDR3 DNA sequence: TGCAGCGTTGGAATTAGCGGGAGTAGGGCCGGGGAGCTGTTTTTT. Its protein product is CSVGISGSRAGELFF.

This clonotype has at least ten counts. The chain recombines TRBV7-8 with TRBJ1-4; D remains unclear. The ends were cut back, 5 bases at V and 3 bases at J, with 10 bases in the middle. CDR1 is SGHVS and CDR2 is FQNEAQ in the germline V gene. The CDR3 contains 14 residues. The CDR3 sequence is CASSPGVSNEKLFF. For the CDR3, the DNA is TGTGCCAGCAGCCCTGGAGTCTCTAATGAAAAACTGTTTTTT.

This clonotype came up a few times. The chain carries TRBV7-2 and TRBJ2-1, with D unresolved. Germline loops: CDR1 SGHTA, CDR2 FQGNSA. The CDR3 runs to 11 residues. The ends were cut back, 3 bases at V and 7 bases at J, with 4 bases in the middle. As DNA, the CDR3 is TGTGCCAGCAGCTTCAATAATGAGCAGTTCTTC. Translation: CASSFNNEQFF.

This sequence joins TRBV12-3 or TRBV12-4 and TRBJ2-1; 8 nucleotides agree with TRBD2. V was pared by 10 bases and J by 2 bases, with 7 bases of the junction left unmatched. CDR3 size: 14 residues. DNA for the CDR3: TGTGCCACCGCAGCGGGAGTAACCTACAATGAGCAGTTCTTC. This translates into CATAAGVTYNEQFF.

This clonotype was seen a handful of times. The J gene is TRBJ2-1, the V gene TRBV5-1, with 10 bases lining up with TRBD2. Germline loops: CDR1 SGHRS, CDR2 YFSETQ. This CDR3 comprises 16 residues. With V trimmed by 4 bases and J by 3 bases, 7 bases remained unmatched. The CDR3 reads CASSTLTSGVYNEQFF. In nucleotides, the CDR3 is TGCGCCAGCAGCACTTTAACTAGCGGGGTCTACAATGAGCAGTTCTTC.

This clonotype was detected only a few times. The J gene is TRBJ2-7, the V gene TRBV7-9, with D possibly being TRBD1 or TRBD2 (5 bases each). The CDR3 has 13 residues. Germline assignment: CDR1 SEHNR and CDR2 FQNEAQ (reference sequence). V was shortened by 4 bases and J by 4 bases, with 11 bases between the two germline ends. Here the CDR3 DNA reads TGTGCCAGCAGCTCATCGGGGCCTTACGAGCAGTACTTC. This encodes CASSSSGPYEQYF.

V gene TRBV20-1 combines with J gene TRBJ1-5; D uncertain. This CDR3 is built from 13 residues. CDR1 and CDR2 (germline): DFQATT, SNEGSKA (reference sequence). Trimming took 3 bases from V and 1 from J, leaving 7 bases between them. CDR3 protein: CSARLGSNQPQHF. The CDR3 nucleotides are TGCAGTGCTAGGTTGGGCAGCAATCAGCCCCAGCATTTT.

This clonotype has just one count. CDR3 amino acids: CASIETGVEKGTDTQYF. Written as DNA, the CDR3 is TGTGCCAGCATAGAGACAGGGGTCGAAAAGGGGACAGATACGCAGTATTTT. The chain is built from TRBV28 and TRBJ2-3; 8 nucleotides align to TRBD1. CDR3 length equals 17 residues. Germline V gene sequence: CDR1 MDHEN, CDR2 SYDVKM. After removal of 7 bases from V and 3 bases from J, the junction contained 15 bases not matched to a gene.

This clonotype was seen repeatedly, ten times or more. CDR3 sequence: CASSPDSYYGYTF. CDR3 in DNA: TGTGCCAGCAGTCCAGACAGCTACTATGGCTACACCTTC. The rearrangement joins TRBV11-2 to TRBJ1-2; D is perhaps TRBD1 (5 bases). The germline V gene has CDR1 SGHAT and CDR2 FQNNGV. This CDR3 has 13 residues. V lost 6 bases and J lost 3, with 11 bases in between.

The rearrangement uses TRBV5-5 and TRBJ2-5; D is tentatively TRBD1 or TRBD2 (5 bases each). V was trimmed by 4 bases and J by 5 bases, leaving 18 bases between them. The CDR3 totals 15 residues. From germline, CDR1 is SGHKS and CDR2 YYEKEE (reference sequence). CDR3 sequence reads: CASSTHRDRRETQYF. CDR3 coding DNA: TGTGCCAGCAGCACTCACCGGGACCGCCGGGAGACCCAGTACTTC.

The sample holds many counts of this clonotype. J is TRBJ2-3 and V is TRBV5-5; D unclear. Trimming left V 5 bases short and J 3 bases short, with 10 bases between. Germline loops: CDR1 SGHKS, CDR2 YYEKEE (reference sequence). The CDR3 loop spans 13 amino acids. DNA of the CDR3: TGTGCCAGCAGTTCGATTTTGACAGATACGCAGTATTTT. Its translation is CASSSILTDTQYF.

This clonotype appeared many times. The CDR3 DNA reads as TGTGCCAGCAGCTTACAGGGGGTGAACACTGAAGCTTTCTTT. It specifies CASSLQGVNTEAFF. The genes are TRBV5-4 and TRBJ1-1; 8 bases are shared with TRBD1. In germline, CDR1 is SGHNT, CDR2 YYREEE (reference sequence). The CDR3 totals 14 residues. After removal of 2 bases from V and 0 bases from J, the junction contained 0 bases not matched to a gene.

This clonotype came up a few times. The chain joins TRBV5-1 to TRBJ2-1; 9 nucleotides agree with TRBD2. There are 14 residues in the CDR3. The V gene end was trimmed by 5 bases and the J gene end by 4 bases; junction bases not matched to a gene: 4. CDR1 SGHRS and CDR2 YFSETQ come from the germline V gene. The CDR3 loop is CASRTSGSYNEQFF. The CDR3 DNA reads as TGCGCCAGCAGGACTAGCGGATCTTACAATGAGCAGTTCTTC.

This clonotype was detected many times. V and J are TRBV7-9 and TRBJ2-7, with 9 bases identical to TRBD1. V shed 7 bases, J shed 7 bases, and the junction held 11 bases outside the gene matches. This CDR3 contains 14 residues. The germline CDR1 and CDR2 sequences are SEHNR and FQNEAQ (reference sequence). In DNA, the CDR3 is TGTGCCAGCACCACATGGGACAGGGTGAGGGAGCAGTACTTC. The encoded protein is CASTTWDRVREQYF. Combining the CDR3 with reference TRBV7-9 and TRBJ2-7 gives the whole variable domain DTGVSQNPRHKITKRGQNVTFRCDPISEHNRLYWYRQTLGQGPEFLTYFQNEAQLEKSRLLSDRFSAERPKGSFSTLEIQRTEQGDSAMYLCASTTWDRVREQYFGPGTRLTVT.

A few counts support this clonotype. V usage is TRBV6-2 or TRBV6-3 and J usage is TRBJ2-5, with 10 positions matching TRBD2. V trimming: 5 bases; J trimming: 5 bases; junction bases outside the gene matches: 5. Germline V gene data show CDR1 as MNHEY and CDR2 as SVGEGT. The CDR3 consists of 14 residues. Written as DNA, the CDR3 is TGTGCCAGCAGTCCCGGGACTAGCGTCGAGACCCAGTACTTC. It specifies CASSPGTSVETQYF.

The chain recombines TRBV5-1 with TRBJ2-2, with D hard to call. V lost 1 base to trimming and J lost 1 base, with 11 bases between them. CDR1 is SGHRS, CDR2 YFSETQ, per germline. The CDR3 extends over 16 amino acids. The CDR3 here is CASSLRISQNTGELFF. The CDR3 nucleotides are TGCGCCAGCAGCTTGAGAATCTCTCAGAACACCGGGGAGCTGTTTTTT.

The DNA for the CDR3 is TGCGCCAGCAGCCAACTAGCGGGCCCTACCTACGAGCAGTACTTC. Amino acid sequence: CASSQLAGPTYEQYF. The gene calls are TRBV4-1 and TRBJ2-7; 8 positions match TRBD2. CDR1 is MGHRA and CDR2 is YSYEKL in the germline V gene. V gave up 2 bases and J gave up 2 bases; unmatched junction bases: 5. The CDR3 is 15 residues long.

This clonotype was counted ten times or more. This rearrangement joins TRBV7-2 to TRBJ1-5; 10 bases are a match to TRBD1. Germline V lookup: CDR1 SGHTA, CDR2 FQGNSA. J was trimmed by 9 bases and V by 4 bases; bases with no gene match: 15. The CDR3 totals 17 residues. The CDR3 bases are TGTGCCAGCAGCTCCCCGGACAGGGGGAGGCCACAGTGGCCCCAGCATTTT. Translation: CASSSPDRGRPQWPQHF. Filled out from reference TRBV7-2 and TRBJ1-5, the complete variable domain reads GAGVSQSPSNKVTEKGKDVELRCDPISGHTALYWYRQSLGQGLEFLIYFQGNSAPDKSGLPSDRFSAERTGGSVSTLTIQRTQQEDSAVYLCASSSPDRGRPQWPQHFGDGTRLSIL.

This clonotype was detected ten times or more. The chain carries TRBV4-1 and TRBJ2-1; 8 nucleotides line up with TRBD2. The CDR3 is 15 amino acids. J was trimmed by 4 bases and V by 4 bases; bases with no gene match: 6. CDR1 MGHRA and CDR2 YSYEKL come from the germline V gene. Here the CDR3 DNA reads TGCGCCAGCAGCCCAGGACTAGCCGGATACAATGAGCAGTTCTTC. As protein: CASSPGLAGYNEQFF.

This clonotype was detected many times. The rearrangement uses TRBV6-6 and TRBJ2-5, with TRBD2 matching over 9 bases. This CDR3 comprises 14 residues. J was trimmed by 5 bases and V by 8 bases; bases with no gene match: 9. Germline CDR1 MNHNY, CDR2 SVGAGI (reference sequence). CDR3 amino acids: CASGRASGNETQYF. The CDR3 nucleotides read TGTGCCAGCGGGAGGGCTAGCGGGAACGAGACCCAGTACTTC.

This clonotype occurred many times. The chain couples TRBV12-3 or TRBV12-4 to TRBJ1-1; a possible D gene is TRBD1 (5 bases). V was shortened by 6 bases and J by 1 base, with 18 bases between the two germline ends. The CDR3 is 16 residues long. The CDR3 protein is CASRMSPGRPNTEAFF. The CDR3, as DNA: TGTGCCAGCAGAATGAGCCCGGGACGCCCGAACACTGAAGCTTTCTTT.

The sample holds many counts of this clonotype. CDR3 bases: TGCGCCAGCAGCTGGACAGGGTACGATCAGCCCCAGCATTTT. Residues: CASSWTGYDQPQHF. The genes are TRBV5-1 and TRBJ1-5; 8 bases agree with TRBD1. Germline V gene lookup returns CDR1 SGHRS and CDR2 YFSETQ. The CDR3 runs 14 residues. V gave up 3 bases and J gave up 5 bases; unmatched junction bases: 4.

This clonotype was observed many times. Written as DNA, the CDR3 is TGTGCCAGCAGTAAGCAGACAGGGAGGCGGACTGAAGCTTTCTTT. Its translation is CASSKQTGRRTEAFF. The chain carries TRBV12-3 or TRBV12-4 and TRBJ1-1; TRBD1 aligns across 7 bases. There are 15 residues in the CDR3. Trimming at V came to 5 bases and at J to 5 bases, leaving 11 bases not matched to a gene.

CDR3 in amino acids: CASSHSILAGGGAQYF. Written as DNA, the CDR3 is TGTGCCAGCAGCCATTCAATTCTAGCGGGAGGAGGTGCGCAGTATTTT. This chain joins TRBV2 and TRBJ2-3; 11 nucleotides line up with TRBD2. Germline V gene lookup returns CDR1 SNHLY and CDR2 FYNNEI. The CDR3 spans 16 residues. The J segment lost 10 bases and the V segment lost 6 bases, leaving 15 bases of the junction unmatched.

The chain carries TRBV28 and TRBJ2-1, with 14 bases lining up with TRBD2. The length of the CDR3 is 13 residues. Germline trimming cut 6 bases from V and 13 bases from J; bases unmatched to any gene: 5. Germline V CDR1 and CDR2: MDHEN, SYDVKM. CDR3 amino acids: CASRTSGRAAQFF. CDR3 in DNA: TGTGCCAGCAGGACTAGCGGGAGGGCCGCCCAGTTCTTC.

V is TRBV7-2 and J is TRBJ1-1; a weak D match, TRBD1 (5 bases). The CDR3 runs to 16 residues. Germline V gene sequence: CDR1 SGHTA, CDR2 FQGNSA. Between the trimmed V and J ends, which lost 0 bases and 4 bases, there was a span of 15 bases. In nucleotides, the CDR3 is TGTGCCAGCAGCTTAGCGTACGGGGCGAGAGGCACTGAAGCTTTCTTT. Translation gives CASSLAYGARGTEAFF.

This clonotype came up many times. V gene TRBV21-1 combines with J gene TRBJ2-1; the table's D call, TRBD2, was not checked against the DNA. TRBV21-1 is shown as a pseudogene. The CDR3 is 16 amino acids. The CDR3 spells CASSNKPGLTTMKQFF. CDR3 DNA: TGTGCCAGCAGCAATAAACCGGGACTGACAACAATGAAGCAGTTCTTC.